These 27 T cell receptor beta chains were all obtained from the same sample, sequenced in a study of blood T cell repertoires in COVID-19. Produced via immunoSEQ multiplex PCR; TCRdb's table is partial and in-frame only. The sample comprises around 94,000 clones, about four fifths of which are singletons, and about 9.9% rests with the top ten. The sample was peripheral blood. These receptors all stem from a man in his forties or fifties with active or convalescent COVID-19.

This chain connects TRBV19 to TRBJ2-2, with TRBD1 identical over 7 bases. The germline V gene encodes CDR1 LNHDA and CDR2 SQIVND (reference sequence). The CDR3 runs 19 residues. Trimming at V came to 2 bases and at J to 1 base, leaving 13 bases not matched to a gene. CDR3 DNA: TGTGCCAGTAGTATAAACCCGGGACAGATTGGCCAGAACACCGGGGAGCTGTTTTTT. Translation gives CASSINPGQIGQNTGELFF.

The chain has TRBV7-2 and TRBJ2-4, with D possibly TRBD1 on 6 matching bases. The CDR3 extends over 18 amino acids. Trimming pared 4 bases from V and 1 base from J, leaving 20 bases between. Germline values: CDR1 SGHTA, CDR2 FQGNSA. This CDR3 reads CASSYTKPGAGAKNIQYF. The CDR3 DNA reads TGTGCCAGCAGCTACACGAAGCCAGGGGCAGGGGCCAAAAACATTCAGTACTTC.

The chain couples TRBV20-1 to TRBJ2-3; D ambiguous. The CDR3 is 11 residues long. The germline CDR1 and CDR2 sequences are DFQATT and SNEGSKA (reference sequence). Trimming removed 3 bases from V and 8 bases from J, with 9 bases in between. Here the CDR3 DNA reads TGCAGTGCTAGTCTAGTGGTTACGCAGTATTTT. Translation gives CSASLVVTQYF.

The V gene is TRBV25-1, the J gene TRBJ1-1; TRBD1 matches at 10 bases. The CDR3 spans 16 residues. With 2 bases clipped from V and 0 bases from J, the junction kept 3 bases outside the gene matches. Germline CDR1 and CDR2: MGHDK and SYGVNS. The CDR3 is CASSEDRGQMNTEAFF. CDR3 coding DNA: TGTGCCAGCAGTGAAGACAGGGGGCAGATGAACACTGAAGCTTTCTTT.

Turning to this clone: The junction departs from the called germline gene at one end, perhaps through a read error. The chain couples TRBV10-3 to TRBJ1-2, with D unclear. Per the germline V gene, CDR1 is ENHRY and CDR2 is SYGVKD. The CDR3 totals 12 residues. The chain's CDR3 is CAISGEGYGHTF. DNA of the CDR3: TGTGCCATCAGTGGGGAGGGCTATGGCCACACCTTC.

This chain connects TRBV10-2 to TRBJ1-4; D is possibly TRBD1 (6 bases). The CDR3 loop spans 12 amino acids. With 6 bases removed from V and 8 bases from J, the gap between germline ends came to 10 bases. CDR1 and CDR2 from the germline V gene are WSHSY and SAAADI. CDR3 residues: CASSLDREKLFF. The CDR3 nucleotides read TGCGCCAGCAGCTTAGACAGGGAAAAACTGTTTTTT.

The chain links TRBV11-3 to TRBJ2-3; D is uncertain. This CDR3 spans 13 amino acids. Germline lookup yields CDR1 SGHNT and CDR2 YENEEA. Trimming stripped 4 bases from V and 3 bases from J, with 8 bases between. CDR3 region: CASSSQMTDTQYF. The CDR3 DNA reads as TGTGCCAGCAGCTCCCAGATGACAGATACGCAGTATTTT.

The V call is TRBV6-6, the J call TRBJ1-5; 7 bases fit TRBD1. The CDR3 length is 16 residues. The V and J ends lost 4 bases and 3 bases, in that order; junction bases with no gene match: 9. Per the germline V gene, CDR1 is MNHNY and CDR2 is SVGAGI (reference sequence). CDR3: CASSSSTGSNNQPQHF. In nucleotides, the CDR3 is TGTGCCAGCAGTTCCTCGACAGGGTCGAACAATCAGCCCCAGCATTTT.

The V call is TRBV5-1, the J call TRBJ2-2; TRBD1 agrees at 7 bases. The CDR3 spans 15 residues. Germline CDR1 SGHRS, CDR2 YFSETQ. The trim removed 0 bases at V and 1 base at J, leaving 0 bases unmatched. CDR3 in amino acids: CASSLGQGNTGELFF. CDR3 DNA: TGCGCCAGCAGCTTGGGACAGGGGAACACCGGGGAGCTGTTTTTT. Full variable domain (rest looked up from reference TRBV5-1 and TRBJ2-2): KAGVTQTPRYLIKTRGQQVTLSCSPISGHRSVSWYQQTPGQGLQFLFEYFSETQRNKGNFPGRFSGRQFSNSRSEMNVSTLELGDSALYLCASSLGQGNTGELFFGEGSRLTVL.

The rearrangement uses TRBV18 and TRBJ2-2, with a possible D match to TRBD2 (6 bases). CDR3 length equals 15 residues. Trimming shortened V by 2 bases and J by 7 bases, and 14 bases separated the two germline ends. Germline-derived CDR1 and CDR2 are KGHSH and LQKENI. CDR3 amino acids: CASSPGGDGIGELFF. The CDR3 region has the DNA TGTGCCAGCTCACCAGGAGGGGATGGGATCGGGGAGCTGTTTTTT.

This clone was detected only once. The chain has TRBV21-1 and TRBJ2-1; the table assigns TRBD2, which was not confirmed against the DNA. TRBV21-1 is described as a pseudogene. This CDR3 contains 17 residues. In DNA, the CDR3 is TGTGCCAGCAGCAAAGAACTAGCGGAAAGCTCCTACAATGAGCAGTTCTTC. It specifies CASSKELAESSYNEQFF.

As DNA, the CDR3 is TGTGCCAGTAGTATATGGGGAGGGAACACTGAAGCTTTCTTT. Its translation is CASSIWGGNTEAFF. The chain is built from TRBV19 and TRBJ1-1, with unresolved D. Between the trimmed V and J ends, which lost 2 bases and 1 base, there was a span of 8 bases. Germline CDR1 LNHDA, CDR2 SQIVND (reference sequence). This CDR3 contains 14 residues.

This sequence joins TRBV9 and TRBJ2-3, with D unresolved. CDR1 and CDR2 (germline): SGDLS, YYNGEE. The V gene lost 0 bases and the J gene lost 4 bases, with 9 bases spanning the gap. The CDR3 sequence is 14 residues long. The CDR3, as DNA: TGTGCCAGCAGCGTAGACCCGGGTTCAGATACGCAGTATTTT. Its translation: CASSVDPGSDTQYF.

This chain uses TRBV29-1 with TRBJ1-1; 8 bases are shared with TRBD1. The CDR3 length is 13 residues. V lost 4 bases, J lost 3 bases, and 4 bases stayed unmatched. Germline V gene data show CDR1 as SQVTM and CDR2 as ANQGSEA. The CDR3 DNA reads TGCAGCGTTGGGACAGGGACGTACACTGAAGCTTTCTTT. Amino acid sequence: CSVGTGTYTEAFF.

The chain joins TRBV13 to TRBJ2-7, with 10 bases lining up with TRBD2. The CDR3 runs to 15 residues. Germline V gene lookup returns CDR1 PRHDT and CDR2 FYEKMQ (reference sequence). The junction had 6 bases not matched to a gene; V was cut back by 5 bases and J by 2 bases. CDR3 sequence reads: CASSPHLAGAYEQYF. The CDR3 bases are TGTGCCAGCAGCCCACATCTAGCGGGGGCCTACGAGCAGTACTTC.

The J gene is TRBJ1-1, the V gene TRBV27, with D maybe TRBD1 (6 bases). The CDR3 is made up of 13 amino acids. Per germline, CDR1 MNHEY and CDR2 SMNVEV (reference sequence). The ends were cut back, 5 bases at V and 10 bases at J, with 17 bases in the middle. This chain's CDR3 is CASSPKGQGRAFF. In DNA, the CDR3 is TGTGCCAGCAGTCCCAAAGGGCAGGGGAGAGCTTTCTTT.

V gene TRBV10-3 combines with J gene TRBJ2-7, with TRBD2 as a possible D gene (6 bases). The CDR3 has 14 amino acids. The ends were cut back, 6 bases at V and 3 bases at J, with 15 bases in the middle. Germline values: CDR1 ENHRY, CDR2 SYGVKD. CDR3 DNA: TGTGCCATCAGGCTCGGGGGTAAGGACTACGAGCAGTACTTC. Translation: CAIRLGGKDYEQYF.

This chain uses TRBV11-2 with TRBJ1-1, with 7 bases fitting TRBD1. V lost 4 bases, J lost 0 bases, and 8 bases stayed unmatched. Germline CDR1 reads SGHAT; CDR2 reads FQNNGV. The CDR3 is 16 amino acids. CDR3 sequence: CASSSRDRVMNTEAFF. CDR3 DNA: TGTGCCAGCAGCTCCCGGGACAGAGTCATGAACACTGAAGCTTTCTTT.

The rearrangement links TRBV19 to TRBJ2-2; 12 positions match TRBD2. V shed 4 bases and J 4 bases; nucleotides not matched to a gene: 4. This CDR3 is built from 16 residues. Germline V gene sequence: CDR1 LNHDA, CDR2 SQIVND (reference sequence). Here the CDR3 DNA reads TGTGCCAGTAGTACCCTAGCGGGGGGGAGCACCGGGGAGCTGTTTTTT. Translation: CASSTLAGGSTGELFF.

This sequence joins TRBV6-2 or TRBV6-3 and TRBJ1-3; D is unclear. V dropped 2 bases and J dropped 0 bases, with 8 bases sitting between them. Germline V lookup: CDR1 MNHEY, CDR2 SVGEGT. This CDR3 is built from 15 residues. CDR3: CASSYIANSGNTIYF. CDR3 bases: TGTGCCAGCAGTTACATAGCGAACTCTGGAAACACCATATATTTT.

The V gene is TRBV29-1, the J gene TRBJ2-2; no clear D gene. Germline V gives CDR1 SQVTM, CDR2 ANQGSEA. The V gene lost 7 bases and the J gene lost 6 bases, with 21 bases spanning the gap. This CDR3 has 15 amino acids. CDR3 loop: CSAARGTGGAGELFF. The CDR3 nucleotides are TGCAGCGCTGCACGCGGTACCGGCGGTGCCGGGGAGCTGTTTTTT.

V usage is TRBV6-1 and J usage is TRBJ1-1; D unclear. Per the germline V gene, CDR1 is MNHNS and CDR2 is SASEGT. CDR3 size: 15 residues. The V and J ends lost 1 base and 12 bases respectively, with 21 bases between them. The CDR3 nucleotides are TGTGCCAGCAGTGAAGACGAGAACCGCGGGATTACGACTTTCTTT. Translating gives CASSEDENRGITTFF.

This chain links TRBV27 with TRBJ2-1; the D gene is possibly TRBD1 (7 bases). The germline CDR1 and CDR2 sequences are MNHEY and SMNVEV (reference sequence). The CDR3 is 15 residues long. V lost 2 bases to trimming and J lost 7 bases, with 15 bases between them. The CDR3 here is CASSLRAGGLNEQFF. The CDR3 nucleotides read TGTGCCAGCAGTTTACGGGCAGGGGGGTTGAATGAGCAGTTCTTC.

This clone has just one count. The rearrangement uses TRBV19 and TRBJ1-3; D may be TRBD1 (6 bases). The CDR3 is made up of 15 amino acids. CDR1 is LNHDA, CDR2 SQIVND, per germline (reference sequence). V lost 3 bases and J lost 4, with 13 bases in between. The CDR3 loop is CASSMKSGTGNTIYF. CDR3 nucleotides: TGTGCCAGTAGTATGAAGTCCGGGACAGGAAACACCATATATTTT. Together with reference TRBV19 and TRBJ1-3, the CDR3 gives the full variable domain: DGGITQSPKYLFRKEGQNVTLSCEQNLNHDAMYWYRQDPGQGLRLIYYSQIVNDFQKGDIAEGYSVSREKKESFPLTVTSAQKNPTAFYLCASSMKSGTGNTIYFGEGSWLTVV.

The J gene is TRBJ2-2, the V gene TRBV29-1; tentative D call: TRBD2 (6 bases). The CDR3 sequence is 12 residues long. Germline V gene data show CDR1 as SQVTM and CDR2 as ANQGSEA. V was cut by 4 bases and J by 6 bases, with 9 bases left in between. The CDR3 DNA reads TGCAGCGTTGCATGGGGGGCCGGGGAGCTGTTTTTT. Protein: CSVAWGAGELFF.

The rearrangement links TRBV5-8 to TRBJ2-1; maybe TRBD2 (6 bases). V was cut by 0 bases and J by 3 bases, with 16 bases left in between. CDR1 and CDR2 from the germline V gene are SGHTS and YDEGEE. The CDR3 extends over 17 amino acids. The CDR3 here is CASSLVGGRGSYNEQFF. CDR3 in DNA: TGTGCCAGCAGCTTGGTCGGTGGCCGGGGGAGCTACAATGAGCAGTTCTTC.

The V call is TRBV7-9, the J call TRBJ2-7; unclear D gene. The CDR3 extends over 13 amino acids. V was pared by 7 bases and J by 7 bases, with 17 bases between. Germline CDR1 SEHNR, CDR2 FQNEAQ (reference sequence). The CDR3 reads CASIPPGSEEQYF. CDR3 DNA: TGTGCCAGCATCCCCCCGGGTTCCGAGGAGCAGTACTTC.